These T cell receptor beta chains were read from a single sample in a study of T cell repertoires in cytomegalovirus infection. From the reads, TCRdb called clonotypes with MiXCR, one entry per CDR3 protein. The repertoire holds approximately 190,000 distinct CDR3 sequences, with about 30% as singletons. Sequenced material: PBMCs. The receptors stem from a human donor in good health (CMV status not recorded). Some clones in this sample may be carry-over from other donors' samples. Both conserved end residues are part of each CDR3. D genes are given only for firm matches. The size field is filled for only some rows; it gives once, few, many or a size class.

J gene	V gene	D gene	clone size	CDR3 protein	CDR3 DNA
TRBJ1-5	TRBV11-2	NA	NA	CASSPSGGGGSNQPQHF	TGTGCCAGCAGTCCTAGTGGCGGGGGAGGCAGCAATCAGCCCCAGCATTTT
TRBJ2-3	TRBV20-1	TRBD2	few	CSAAGLGADTQYF	TGCAGTGCTGCGGGACTAGGAGCAGATACGCAGTATTTT
TRBJ1-2	TRBV20-1	NA	NA	CSAREATRTGLYGYTF	TGCAGTGCTCGAGAGGCGACGAGGACGGGGCTCTATGGCTACACCTTC
TRBJ1-4	TRBV25-1	TRBD1	NA	CASSTKDREGEKLFF	TGTGCCAGCAGTACAAAGGACAGGGAAGGTGAAAAACTGTTTTTT
TRBJ2-6	TRBV18	TRBD1	few	CASSPLETGFSGANVLTF	TGTGCCAGCTCACCGCTTGAGACAGGGTTCTCTGGGGCCAACGTCCTGACTTTC
TRBJ1-2	TRBV2	TRBD1	NA	CASTEQGADGYTF	TGTGCCAGCACGGAACAGGGGGCAGATGGCTACACCTTC
TRBJ2-7	TRBV7-8	TRBD2	many	CASSLVGGGFYEQYF	TGTGCCAGCAGCTTAGTTGGGGGGGGGTTCTACGAGCAGTACTTC
TRBJ2-2	TRBV5-6	NA	NA	CASSLGGGLDGELFF	TGTGCCAGCAGCTTGGGTGGGGGGCTCGACGGGGAGCTGTTTTTT
TRBJ2-7	TRBV10-3	NA	once	CAISEAWGLAYEQYF	TGTGCCATCAGTGAGGCTTGGGGCTTAGCCTACGAGCAGTACTTC
TRBJ1-5	TRBV2	NA	NA	CASMTDNQPQHF	TGTGCCAGCATGACAGACAATCAGCCCCAGCATTTT
TRBJ1-2	TRBV7-4	NA	few	CASSLLAQEDYTF	TGTGCCAGCAGCTTATTGGCCCAAGAGGACTACACCTTC
TRBJ1-5	TRBV18	NA	once	CASSPTGPNQPQHF	TGTGCCAGCTCGCCTACAGGGCCGAATCAGCCCCAGCATTTT
TRBJ2-7	TRBV3-1	NA	NA	CASSQEQAYEQYF	TGTGCCAGCAGCCAAGAACAGGCCTACGAGCAGTACTTC
TRBJ2-7	TRBV9	NA	few	CASSVGGAYSYEQYF	TGTGCCAGCAGCGTAGGGGGCGCTTACTCCTACGAGCAGTACTTC
TRBJ1-1	TRBV7-9	NA	NA	CASSLAVGGEALF	TGTGCCAGCAGCTTAGCGGTTGGGGGGGAAGCTCTCTTT
TRBJ2-3	TRBV7-3	NA	NA	CASSVDSSTDTQYF	TGTGCCAGCAGCGTCGACTCTAGCACAGATACGCAGTATTTT
TRBJ2-1	TRBV11-2	NA	few	CASSLKGGSPRYNEQFF	TGTGCCAGCAGCTTAAAGGGGGGATCGCCCCGCTACAATGAGCAGTTCTTC
TRBJ2-7	TRBV29-1	TRBD2	once	CSVAGLAASYEQYF	TGCAGCGTGGCGGGACTAGCGGCCTCCTACGAGCAGTACTTC
TRBJ2-7	TRBV11-2	NA	many	CASSLGTWDYEQYF	TGTGCCAGCAGCTTAGGAACATGGGATTACGAGCAGTACTTC
TRBJ1-5	TRBV18	TRBD1	few	CASSPTGQGGNQPQHF	TGTGCCAGCTCACCGACGGGACAGGGAGGCAATCAGCCCCAGCATTTT
TRBJ1-1	TRBV7-3	NA	many	CASSSDGNTEAFF	TGTGCCAGCAGCTCCGACGGAAACACTGAAGCTTTCTTT
TRBJ1-6	TRBV7-9	NA	NA	CASSQLGSPLHF	TGTGCCAGCAGTCAACTTGGGTCACCCCTCCACTTT
TRBJ1-1	TRBV7-3	TRBD1	NA	CASSSVTGVVNTEAFF	TGTGCCAGCAGCTCGGTGACAGGGGTGGTGAACACTGAAGCTTTCTTT
TRBJ1-5	TRBV7-9	TRBD1	NA	CASSLAPPGQGALQPQHF	TGTGCCAGCAGCTTAGCCCCCCCCGGACAGGGGGCGCTTCAGCCCCAGCATTTT
TRBJ1-3	TRBV6-6	TRBD1	NA	CASSYLGQGLYSGNTIYF	TGTGCCAGCAGTTACTTGGGACAGGGATTATACTCTGGAAACACCATATATTTT
TRBJ1-3	TRBV18	NA	NA	CASSPPQGNTIYF	TGTGCCAGCTCACCACCTCAGGGAAACACCATATATTTT
TRBJ1-2	TRBV20-1	NA	few	CSAPFGQTPSTFLNYGYTF	TGCAGTGCTCCCTTCGGGCAGACACCATCCACTTTCCTAAACTATGGCTACACCTTC
TRBJ1-6	TRBV5-6	TRBD1	few	CASSLGQGSSYNSPLHF	TGTGCCAGCAGCCTGGGACAGGGAAGCTCCTATAATTCACCCCTCCACTTT
TRBJ1-1	TRBV29-1	NA	many	CSVESDWGAFF	TGCAGCGTTGAATCAGATTGGGGAGCTTTCTTT
TRBJ1-2	TRBV15	NA	NA	CATSRDISGFSYGYTF	TGTGCCACCAGCAGAGATATCTCAGGGTTCTCCTATGGCTACACCTTC
TRBJ1-2	TRBV7-8	NA	many	CASSLGFRTVMDYGYTF	TGTGCCAGCAGCTTAGGGTTTAGGACCGTTATGGACTATGGCTACACCTTC
TRBJ2-5	TRBV7-9	NA	many	CASSLRLGETQYF	TGTGCCAGCAGCTTGCGCCTCGGCGAGACCCAGTACTTC
TRBJ1-2	TRBV7-8	NA	NA	CASSFLQLTGGYTF	TGTGCCAGCAGCTTCCTACAGCTGACGGGTGGCTACACCTTC
TRBJ1-4	TRBV7-2	NA	NA	CASQGILNEKLFF	TGTGCCAGCCAGGGGATTCTTAATGAAAAACTGTTTTTT
TRBJ1-1	TRBV12-3/TRBV12-4	NA	few	CASTLAENTEAFF	TGTGCCAGCACCCTGGCCGAGAACACTGAAGCTTTCTTT
TRBJ2-7	TRBV12-3/TRBV12-4	TRBD2	NA	CASSSWGGLEAEQYF	TGTGCCAGCAGTTCTTGGGGGGGACTGGAGGCCGAGCAGTACTTC
TRBJ2-7	TRBV12-3/TRBV12-4	TRBD1	many	CASRSTGGRNEQYF	TGTGCCAGCAGGAGCACAGGGGGCAGGAACGAGCAGTACTTC
TRBJ2-7	TRBV6-8	NA	NA	CASSYSQVGQQYF	TGTGCCAGCAGTTACTCGCAGGTGGGTCAGCAGTACTTC
TRBJ2-7	TRBV6-2/TRBV6-3	TRBD1	NA	CASRTGHEQYF	TGTGCCAGCAGGACAGGGCACGAGCAGTACTTC
TRBJ2-5	TRBV4-2	TRBD2	NA	CASSQDFQRGGVETQYF	TGTGCCAGCAGCCAAGATTTCCAGCGGGGGGGCGTAGAGACCCAGTACTTC
TRBJ1-1	TRBV19	NA	many	CASSFHTEAFF	TGTGCCAGTAGTTTCCACACTGAAGCTTTCTTT
TRBJ1-4	TRBV12-3/TRBV12-4	NA	NA	CASRGRGYNEKLFF	TGTGCCAGCAGGGGCAGGGGATATAATGAAAAACTGTTTTTT
TRBJ1-1	TRBV6-5	NA	many	CASSYGGPNTEAFF	TGTGCCAGCAGTTATGGCGGACCGAACACTGAAGCTTTCTTT
TRBJ1-1	TRBV2	NA	NA	CASSAGWNTEAFF	TGTGCCAGCAGTGCAGGGTGGAACACTGAAGCTTTCTTT
TRBJ1-2	TRBV12-3/TRBV12-4	NA	once	CASSPWPRGYTF	TGTGCCAGCAGTCCTTGGCCCAGGGGCTACACCTTC
TRBJ2-3	TRBV18	NA	NA	CASSPRLPSHGTDTQYF	TGTGCCAGCTCACCTCGCCTCCCTTCTCACGGGACAGATACGCAGTATTTT
TRBJ2-2	TRBV20-1	NA	NA	CSAREGERGGELFF	TGCAGTGCTAGGGAGGGGGAACGTGGCGGGGAGCTGTTTTTT
TRBJ1-6	TRBV30	TRBD1	few	CAWSVDRSGGANSPLHF	TGTGCCTGGAGTGTCGACCGCTCAGGGGGCGCGAATTCACCCCTCCACTTT
TRBJ1-5	TRBV4-1	NA	NA	CASSQDLEARQPQHF	TGCGCCAGCAGCCAAGATCTTGAGGCGCGACAGCCCCAGCATTTT
TRBJ1-4	TRBV6-2/TRBV6-3	NA	few	CATGPTNEKLFF	TGTGCCACCGGTCCAACTAATGAAAAACTGTTTTTT
TRBJ2-1	TRBV2	NA	NA	CASLLGGEQFF	TGTGCCAGCCTCCTGGGTGGTGAGCAGTTCTTC
TRBJ2-3	TRBV2	NA	NA	CASEGDTQYF	TGTGCCTCGGAGGGAGATACGCAGTATTTT
TRBJ2-7	TRBV2	NA	NA	CASSQQVSSSYEQYF	TGTGCCAGCAGTCAACAGGTTTCAAGCTCCTACGAGCAGTACTTC
TRBJ1-1	TRBV19	NA	NA	CASSILEMNTEAFF	TGTGCCAGTAGTATCCTGGAGATGAACACTGAAGCTTTCTTT
TRBJ2-5	TRBV3-1	NA	NA	CASSQGVGVGPETQYF	TGTGCCAGCAGCCAAGGTGTAGGGGTCGGTCCAGAGACCCAGTACTTC
TRBJ1-5	TRBV9	NA	NA	CASSETGDPNQPQHF	TGTGCCAGCAGTGAGACCGGGGACCCTAATCAGCCCCAGCATTTT
TRBJ2-7	TRBV2	NA	NA	CASQQGYEQYF	TGTGCCAGCCAACAGGGCTACGAGCAGTACTTC
TRBJ2-7	TRBV7-8	TRBD1	few	CASSPEGQVNYEQYF	TGTGCCAGCAGCCCGGAAGGACAGGTCAACTACGAGCAGTACTTC
TRBJ2-2	TRBV4-3	NA	few	CASSRQSSNPGELFF	TGCGCCAGCAGCCGACAGAGCTCCAACCCCGGGGAGCTGTTTTTT
TRBJ2-7	TRBV5-1	NA	few	CASSENSYEQYF	TGCGCCAGCAGCGAGAACTCCTACGAGCAGTACTTC